This T cell receptor (beta chain) was sequenced in a study of OX40 agonist ivuxolimab in advanced cancers. The repertoire was sequenced with immunoSEQ multiplex PCR; TCRdb's copy has only in-frame clones and lacks some. The table lists 120,000 or so clones, about nine tenths of them singletons. The CDR3 has 14 amino acids. The V end lost 3 bases, the J end lost 4 bases, and 13 bases lay between the germline ends. Germline V lookup: CDR1 SGDLS, CDR2 YYNGEE. This clone appeared a few times. The sample in question was CD4+ or CD8+ T cells sorted from blood, obtained in a trial of the OX40 agonist ivuxolimab. The receptor was derived from an adult with an advanced solid tumor such as melanoma, head and neck, liver or kidney cancer. The chain joins TRBV9 to TRBJ1-2; D ambiguous. CDR3 region: CASSARNSGYGYTF. Written as DNA, the CDR3 is TGTGCCAGCAGCGCCCGGAATTCCGGCTATGGCTACACCTTC. The full variable domain, rest sourced from reference TRBV9 and TRBJ1-2, is DSGVTQTPKHLITATGQRVTLRCSPRSGDLSVYWYQQSLDQGLQFLIQYYNGEERAKGNILERFSAQQFPDLHSELNLSSLELGDSALYFCASSARNSGYGYTFGSGTRLTVV.